This record covers a single T cell receptor (beta chain). Sequencing used immunoSEQ multiplex PCR; TCRdb keeps in-frame clones, though not all of them. The table shows tens of thousands of clones, with roughly 94% occurring only once. This sample was taken from a study of control samples from healthy donors and cancer patients. Input material: blood. This TCR derives from a man younger than 45 in good health.

CDR3 sequence (DNA): TGCGCCAGCAGCTTGGGGCGACACAATGAGCAGTTCTTC. This encodes CASSLGRHNEQFF. This chain links TRBV5-1 with TRBJ2-1, with D uncertain. CDR3 length equals 13 residues. Trimming left V 0 bases short and J 5 bases short, with 6 bases between. Germline loops: CDR1 SGHRS, CDR2 YFSETQ.